The rows below give T cell receptor beta chains drawn from one sample of a study of beta chain features in type 1 diabetes. The data were produced by immunoSEQ multiplex PCR, yet TCRdb's version contains in-frame clones alone and is incomplete. The sample shows approximately 730,000 clones, roughly an eighth of them seen only once. Sequencing was performed on naive CD4+ T cells from blood. The receptor source for this set is a man aged 18 to 29 with type 1 diabetes. Both conserved end residues are part of each CDR3. A D gene is named only where the DNA matches it firmly. Clone sizes are given selectively: once, few, many, or a class where the clone is expanded.

j_call: TRBJ2-5
cdr3_length: 17
clone_size: few
d_call: TRBD2
v_call: TRBV7-8
cdr3_nt: TGTGCCAGCAGCCCCGGACTAGCGGGGGGGCTTGTTGAGACCCAGTACTTC
cdr3_aa: CASSPGLAGGLVETQYF

j_call: TRBJ1-6
cdr3_length: 10
clone_size: few
d_call: .
v_call: TRBV6-1
cdr3_nt: TGTGCCAGCAGTGTACCGCCCCTCCACTTT
cdr3_aa: CASSVPPLHF

j_call: TRBJ2-3
cdr3_length: 14
clone_size: .
d_call: .
v_call: TRBV5-1
cdr3_nt: TGCGCCAGCCAAAGGGAAACATTCACAGATACGCAGTATTTT
cdr3_aa: CASQRETFTDTQYF

j_call: TRBJ2-7
cdr3_length: 11
clone_size: .
d_call: .
v_call: TRBV10-3
cdr3_nt: TGTGCCATCAGCCCCGATCGGGAGCAGTACTTC
cdr3_aa: CAISPDREQYF

j_call: TRBJ2-2
cdr3_length: 14
clone_size: few
d_call: .
v_call: TRBV30
cdr3_nt: TGTGCCTGGAGTGTTCGGCCTAACACCGGGGAGCTGTTTTTT
cdr3_aa: CAWSVRPNTGELFF

j_call: TRBJ1-1
cdr3_length: 14
clone_size: few
d_call: .
v_call: TRBV7-2
cdr3_nt: TGTGCCAGCAGCTTGGGCATGGAGAACACTGAAGCTTTCTTT
cdr3_aa: CASSLGMENTEAFF

j_call: TRBJ1-2
cdr3_length: 13
clone_size: few
d_call: .
v_call: TRBV6-1
cdr3_nt: TGTGCCAGCAGTGAAGCGAGTAGCTATGGCTACACCTTC
cdr3_aa: CASSEASSYGYTF

j_call: TRBJ2-3
cdr3_length: 15
clone_size: few
d_call: .
v_call: TRBV6-6
cdr3_nt: TGTGCCAGCAGCCAGCCGGGGGCTAGCACAGATACGCAGTATTTT
cdr3_aa: CASSQPGASTDTQYF

j_call: TRBJ1-5
cdr3_length: 14
clone_size: .
d_call: .
v_call: TRBV30
cdr3_nt: TGTGCCTGGAGTGTAAAGTCGGCCAATCAGCCCCAGCATTTT
cdr3_aa: CAWSVKSANQPQHF

j_call: TRBJ1-5
cdr3_length: 15
clone_size: .
d_call: .
v_call: TRBV7-9
cdr3_nt: TGTGCCAGCAGCTTAGATAAAGGGGGGAATCAGCCCCAGCATTTT
cdr3_aa: CASSLDKGGNQPQHF

j_call: TRBJ1-2
cdr3_length: 12
clone_size: once
d_call: .
v_call: TRBV7-9
cdr3_nt: TGTGCCAGCAGCTCCAGCTCCTATGGCTACACCTTC
cdr3_aa: CASSSSSYGYTF

j_call: TRBJ2-7
cdr3_length: 16
clone_size: .
d_call: TRBD1
v_call: TRBV9
cdr3_nt: TGTGCCAGCAGCGTAGGCGGACAGGCGAGCTCCTACGAGCAGTACTTC
cdr3_aa: CASSVGGQASSYEQYF

j_call: TRBJ2-1
cdr3_length: 15
clone_size: .
d_call: TRBD2
v_call: TRBV28
cdr3_nt: TGTGCCAGCAGTTCGGCGGGGACTACCCTTAATGAGCAGTTCTTC
cdr3_aa: CASSSAGTTLNEQFF

j_call: TRBJ1-1
cdr3_length: 12
clone_size: few
d_call: .
v_call: TRBV10-2
cdr3_nt: TGCGCCAGCAGTGATGGAAGGACTGAAGCTTTCTTT
cdr3_aa: CASSDGRTEAFF

j_call: TRBJ1-5
cdr3_length: 16
clone_size: .
d_call: .
v_call: TRBV15
cdr3_nt: TGTGCCACCAGCAGAGATGCGTCAGGGGCGAGTCAGCCCCAGCATTTT
cdr3_aa: CATSRDASGASQPQHF

j_call: TRBJ1-1
cdr3_length: 11
clone_size: few
d_call: .
v_call: TRBV20-1
cdr3_nt: TGCAGTGCTAGCCTCCTGCCCCAAGCTTTCTTT
cdr3_aa: CSASLLPQAFF

j_call: TRBJ1-5
cdr3_length: 14
clone_size: few
d_call: .
v_call: TRBV7-2
cdr3_nt: TGTGCCAGCAGACCCGGGACGGTGAATCAGCCCCAGCATTTT
cdr3_aa: CASRPGTVNQPQHF

j_call: TRBJ2-1
cdr3_length: 13
clone_size: .
d_call: .
v_call: TRBV7-9
cdr3_nt: TGTGCCAGCAGCTCCTGGACCGACAATGAGCAGTTCTTC
cdr3_aa: CASSSWTDNEQFF

j_call: TRBJ1-1
cdr3_length: 12
clone_size: .
d_call: TRBD1
v_call: TRBV29-1
cdr3_nt: TGCAGCGTTTCGACAGGGCAATCTGAAGCTTTCTTT
cdr3_aa: CSVSTGQSEAFF

j_call: TRBJ2-7
cdr3_length: 16
clone_size: .
d_call: .
v_call: TRBV6-1
cdr3_nt: TGTGCCAGCAGTGAAGGGGGGGCGGGAACTACCTACGAGCAGTACTTC
cdr3_aa: CASSEGGAGTTYEQYF

j_call: TRBJ1-1
cdr3_length: 12
clone_size: few
d_call: .
v_call: TRBV18
cdr3_nt: TGTGCCAGCTCACCACCGAATACTGAAGCTTTCTTT
cdr3_aa: CASSPPNTEAFF

j_call: TRBJ2-4
cdr3_length: 17
clone_size: .
d_call: .
v_call: TRBV10-3
cdr3_nt: TGTGCCATCAGTGAGTCTCCTCTCAGGACAGCCAAAAACATTCAGTACTTC
cdr3_aa: CAISESPLRTAKNIQYF

j_call: TRBJ1-1
cdr3_length: 14
clone_size: few
d_call: .
v_call: TRBV18
cdr3_nt: TGTGCCAGCTCCCGGGATCCCCAAGGGACTGAAGCTTTCTTT
cdr3_aa: CASSRDPQGTEAFF

j_call: TRBJ2-1
cdr3_length: 13
clone_size: .
d_call: TRBD2
v_call: TRBV5-1
cdr3_nt: TGCGCCAGCAGCTCCTTCGGGGGGGATGAGCAGTTCTTC
cdr3_aa: CASSSFGGDEQFF

j_call: TRBJ2-3
cdr3_length: 15
clone_size: few
d_call: TRBD2
v_call: TRBV5-1
cdr3_nt: TGCGCCAGCAGACAAGCGGGGGGCGGCACAGATACGCAGTATTTT
cdr3_aa: CASRQAGGGTDTQYF

j_call: TRBJ1-1
cdr3_length: 14
clone_size: .
d_call: TRBD1
v_call: TRBV6-6
cdr3_nt: TGTGCCAGCACCCTAAGGGGGCTCAACACTGAAGCTTTCTTT
cdr3_aa: CASTLRGLNTEAFF

j_call: TRBJ2-3
cdr3_length: 17
clone_size: .
d_call: TRBD2
v_call: TRBV7-9
cdr3_nt: TGTGCCAGCAGCCTAGGGACTAGCGGGGGTTACACAGATACGCAGTATTTT
cdr3_aa: CASSLGTSGGYTDTQYF

j_call: TRBJ2-1
cdr3_length: 15
clone_size: few
d_call: TRBD2
v_call: TRBV5-4
cdr3_nt: TGTGCCAGCAGTCAAAGCGGGAATGTTAACAATGAGCAGTTCTTC
cdr3_aa: CASSQSGNVNNEQFF

j_call: TRBJ1-3
cdr3_length: 17
clone_size: .
d_call: .
v_call: TRBV7-6
cdr3_nt: TGTGCCAGCAGCTTAGAGAGGGGTACCACCTCTGGAAACACCATATATTTT
cdr3_aa: CASSLERGTTSGNTIYF

j_call: TRBJ2-1
cdr3_length: 13
clone_size: few
d_call: .
v_call: TRBV13
cdr3_nt: TGTGCCAGCAGCAGCAGGGCCGTCAATGAGCAGTTCTTC
cdr3_aa: CASSSRAVNEQFF

j_call: TRBJ2-5
cdr3_length: 13
clone_size: .
d_call: .
v_call: TRBV30
cdr3_nt: TGTGCCTGGGCCAGAGGGTCCGGAGAGACCCAGTACTTC
cdr3_aa: CAWARGSGETQYF

j_call: TRBJ2-5
cdr3_length: 15
clone_size: few
d_call: TRBD2
v_call: TRBV9
cdr3_nt: TGTGCCAGCAGCGCGACTAGCGGGCAACAAGAGACCCAGTACTTC
cdr3_aa: CASSATSGQQETQYF

j_call: TRBJ1-2
cdr3_length: 15
clone_size: .
d_call: .
v_call: TRBV27
cdr3_nt: TGTGCCAGCACCCCCTTTGGGGGGCTAAACTATGGCTACACCTTC
cdr3_aa: CASTPFGGLNYGYTF

j_call: TRBJ2-7
cdr3_length: 12
clone_size: .
d_call: .
v_call: TRBV7-2
cdr3_nt: TGTGCCAGCAGCCGGAGGGGCTACGAGCAGTACTTC
cdr3_aa: CASSRRGYEQYF

j_call: TRBJ2-7
cdr3_length: 14
clone_size: few
d_call: TRBD1
v_call: TRBV6-6
cdr3_nt: TGTGCCAGCAGTTACGGACAGGCCTGGGGCGAGCAGTACTTC
cdr3_aa: CASSYGQAWGEQYF

j_call: TRBJ1-1
cdr3_length: 14
clone_size: .
d_call: .
v_call: TRBV5-4
cdr3_nt: TGTGCCAGCAGCTTGGAATGGGTAAACACTGAAGCTTTCTTT
cdr3_aa: CASSLEWVNTEAFF

j_call: TRBJ1-5
cdr3_length: 16
clone_size: few
d_call: TRBD1
v_call: TRBV10-3
cdr3_nt: TGTGCCATCAGTGATATTGACAGGGGTTTCAATCAGCCCCAGCATTTT
cdr3_aa: CAISDIDRGFNQPQHF

j_call: TRBJ2-2
cdr3_length: 14
clone_size: few
d_call: .
v_call: TRBV6-6
cdr3_nt: TGTGCCAGCAGTCCGACTGGAAACACCGGGGAGCTGTTTTTT
cdr3_aa: CASSPTGNTGELFF

j_call: TRBJ2-7
cdr3_length: 16
clone_size: .
d_call: TRBD1
v_call: TRBV30
cdr3_nt: TGTGCCTGTACTAGACAGGGGACGAGATTTGCCTACGAGCAGTACTTC
cdr3_aa: CACTRQGTRFAYEQYF

j_call: TRBJ1-5
cdr3_length: 15
clone_size: .
d_call: TRBD1
v_call: TRBV27
cdr3_nt: TGTGCCAGCAGTGCCGGGACAGGGGCTGGTCAGCCCCAGCATTTT
cdr3_aa: CASSAGTGAGQPQHF

j_call: TRBJ1-1
cdr3_length: 14
clone_size: .
d_call: .
v_call: TRBV29-1
cdr3_nt: TGCAGCGTTGCCCATGGGACATCAGGGACTGAAGCTTTCTTT
cdr3_aa: CSVAHGTSGTEAFF

j_call: TRBJ2-2
cdr3_length: 12
clone_size: .
d_call: .
v_call: TRBV5-1
cdr3_nt: TGCGCCAGCAGCCCTAACACCGGGGAGCTGTTTTTT
cdr3_aa: CASSPNTGELFF

j_call: TRBJ2-1
cdr3_length: 13
clone_size: .
d_call: .
v_call: TRBV7-2
cdr3_nt: TGTGCCAGCCGTGAGAGCTCCTACAATGAGCAGTTCTTC
cdr3_aa: CASRESSYNEQFF

j_call: TRBJ2-5
cdr3_length: 11
clone_size: .
d_call: .
v_call: TRBV20-1
cdr3_nt: TGCAGTGCTTGGACATGGGAGACCCAGTACTTC
cdr3_aa: CSAWTWETQYF

j_call: TRBJ2-1
cdr3_length: 14
clone_size: few
d_call: TRBD2
v_call: TRBV30
cdr3_nt: TGTGCCTGGAGCCGGGGGGTGGCCTACAATGAGCAGTTCTTC
cdr3_aa: CAWSRGVAYNEQFF

j_call: TRBJ2-1
cdr3_length: 15
clone_size: .
d_call: .
v_call: TRBV19
cdr3_nt: TGTGCCAGTAGTATAGGTCAGGGCCCCCACAATGAGCAGTTCTTC
cdr3_aa: CASSIGQGPHNEQFF

j_call: TRBJ2-7
cdr3_length: 19
clone_size: .
d_call: .
v_call: TRBV4-1
cdr3_nt: TGCGCCAGCAGCCAAGAGCTCCCGAGGTTGGGGGCCCTCCACTACGAGCAGTACTTC
cdr3_aa: CASSQELPRLGALHYEQYF

j_call: TRBJ2-3
cdr3_length: 18
clone_size: .
d_call: TRBD1
v_call: TRBV5-4
cdr3_nt: TGTGCCAGCAGCTTGTTAGGGACAGGGGGCAGTTTTGCAGATACGCAGTATTTT
cdr3_aa: CASSLLGTGGSFADTQYF